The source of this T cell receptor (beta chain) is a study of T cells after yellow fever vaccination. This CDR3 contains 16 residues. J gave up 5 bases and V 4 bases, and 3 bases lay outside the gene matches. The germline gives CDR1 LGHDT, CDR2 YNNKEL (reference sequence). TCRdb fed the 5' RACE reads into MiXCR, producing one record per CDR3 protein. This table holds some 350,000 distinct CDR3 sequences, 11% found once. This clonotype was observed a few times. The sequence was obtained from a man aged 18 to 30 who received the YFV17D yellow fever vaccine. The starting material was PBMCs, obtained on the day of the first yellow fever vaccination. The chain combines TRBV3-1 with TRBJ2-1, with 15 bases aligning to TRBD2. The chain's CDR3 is CASSPGTSGGNNEQFF. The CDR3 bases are TGTGCCAGCAGCCCAGGGACTAGCGGGGGGAACAATGAGCAGTTCTTC.